Each of the 17 T cell receptor beta chains below was sequenced from the same sample in a study of blood T cell repertoires in COVID-19. The repertoire was sequenced with immunoSEQ multiplex PCR; TCRdb's copy has only in-frame clones and lacks some. The repertoire holds around 150,000 clones, approximately 83% seen once, with around 3.3% in the top ten. Sample: peripheral blood. The receptors derive from a man between 65 and 85 years old with acute or convalescent COVID-19.

This clone was seen ten or more times. The rearrangement uses TRBV30 and TRBJ2-7, with 10 positions matching TRBD1. Germline CDR1 reads GTSNPN; CDR2 reads SVGIG (reference sequence). The V and J ends lost 1 base and 5 bases, in that order; junction bases with no gene match: 5. The CDR3 is made up of 14 amino acids. The CDR3 DNA follows: TGTGCCTGGAGTGCGGGGACAGGGGATCACGAGCAGTACTTC. As protein: CAWSAGTGDHEQYF.

This chain links TRBV11-3 with TRBJ2-1; TRBD2 agrees at 13 bases. This CDR3 contains 16 residues. V shed 0 bases and J 6 bases; nucleotides not matched to a gene: 2. Looked up from germline, CDR1 is SGHNT and CDR2 is YENEEA. The CDR3 DNA reads TGTGCCAGCAGCTTAGAGGGGACTAGCGGGGCCAATGAGCAGTTCTTC. Protein product: CASSLEGTSGANEQFF. The entire variable domain, with the rest obtained from reference TRBV11-3 and TRBJ2-1, is as follows: EAGVVQSPRYKIIEKKQPVAFWCNPISGHNTLYWYLQNLGQGPELLIRYENEEAVDDSQLPKDRFSAERLKGVDSTLKIQPAELGDSAVYLCASSLEGTSGANEQFFGPGTRLTVL.

This sequence joins TRBV28 and TRBJ2-3, with 8 bases identical to TRBD1. CDR3 length: 15 residues. V shed 4 bases and J 4 bases; nucleotides not matched to a gene: 7. Looked up from germline, CDR1 is MDHEN and CDR2 is SYDVKM. CDR3 amino acids: CASSSGQGPPDTQYF. The CDR3 DNA is TGTGCCAGCAGTTCCGGACAGGGCCCCCCAGATACGCAGTATTTT.

The sample holds a few counts of this clone. The rearrangement links TRBV12-3 or TRBV12-4 to TRBJ1-1; D uncertain. The CDR3 sequence is 13 residues long. With 4 bases removed from V and 6 bases from J, the gap between germline ends came to 12 bases. The chain's CDR3 is CASSSKEGSEAFF. The DNA for the CDR3 is TGTGCCAGCAGTTCTAAGGAGGGCTCTGAAGCTTTCTTT.

The chain links TRBV30 to TRBJ2-3; 9 bases match TRBD2. Germline trimming cut 5 bases from V and 3 bases from J; bases unmatched to any gene: 6. The CDR3 has 14 amino acids. Germline V gene lookup returns CDR1 GTSNPN and CDR2 SVGIG (reference sequence). The CDR3 coding sequence is TGTGCCTGGGGACGGACTAGCGAGACAGATACGCAGTATTTT. It is translated as CAWGRTSETDTQYF.

The chain combines TRBV11-2 with TRBJ2-3; a possible D gene is TRBD1 (5 bases). CDR3 length equals 13 residues. Germline CDR1 reads SGHAT; CDR2 reads FQNNGV. Trimming took off 5 bases at V and 1 base at J, with 7 bases between the two ends. For the CDR3, the DNA is TGTGCCAGCAGCCGCAGGGGCACAGATACGCAGTATTTT. Its protein product is CASSRRGTDTQYF.

This clone appeared once. The V and J genes are TRBV28 and TRBJ2-7, with D unresolved. The germline CDR1 and CDR2 sequences are MDHEN and SYDVKM. This CDR3 contains 14 residues. The V and J ends lost 2 bases and 5 bases respectively, with 13 bases between them. The CDR3 nucleotides read TGTGCCAGCAGTTTAGCCCAGTCTTCTGACGAGCAGTACTTC. Translation gives CASSLAQSSDEQYF.

A note on this clone: This sample also contains other DNA sequences that code for the same CDR3. This chain joins TRBV5-4 and TRBJ2-7, with unresolved D. The CDR3 loop spans 13 amino acids. Germline V gives CDR1 SGHNT, CDR2 YYREEE (reference sequence). V was shortened by 0 bases and J by 3 bases, with 7 bases between the two germline ends. The CDR3 here is CASSLEAGYEQYF. The CDR3 DNA sequence: TGTGCCAGCAGCTTGGAGGCAGGCTACGAGCAGTACTTC.

The CDR3 DNA follows: TGCGCCAGCAGCCAGGGGGCGACCCTAGATACGCAGTATTTT. It codes for CASSQGATLDTQYF. The chain carries TRBV5-1 and TRBJ2-3; TRBD1 agrees at 8 bases. The V gene's germline CDR1 is SGHRS and CDR2 YFSETQ. With 4 bases clipped from V and 5 bases from J, the junction kept 6 bases outside the gene matches. This CDR3 contains 14 residues.

This chain connects TRBV19 to TRBJ2-3; 9 nucleotides align to TRBD2. J gave up 2 bases and V 7 bases, and 4 bases lay outside the gene matches. The CDR3 consists of 14 residues. Looked up from germline, CDR1 is LNHDA and CDR2 is SQIVND (reference sequence). CDR3 sequence reads: CASMGLAATDTQYF. As DNA, the CDR3 is TGTGCCAGTATGGGACTAGCAGCCACAGATACGCAGTATTTT.

J is TRBJ2-1 and V is TRBV7-3, with D unresolved. Trimming left V 5 bases short and J 1 base short, with 9 bases between. The CDR3 has 14 residues. The germline V gene encodes CDR1 SGHTA and CDR2 FQGTGA. CDR3 sequence (DNA): TGTGCCAGCAGCCCCGGAGCTTCCTACAATGAGCAGTTCTTC. Amino acids: CASSPGASYNEQFF.

The chain is built from TRBV11-2 and TRBJ1-4; D gene uncertain. Trimming removed 5 bases at V and 8 bases at J, with 12 bases between. Per the germline V gene, CDR1 is SGHAT and CDR2 is FQNNGV. The CDR3 extends over 13 amino acids. CDR3: CASSPGLREKLFF. CDR3 nucleotides: TGTGCCAGCAGCCCAGGACTTAGGGAAAAACTGTTTTTT.

The J gene is TRBJ1-4, the V gene TRBV6-5; D is unresolved. Trimming removed 9 bases at V and 3 bases at J, with 8 bases between. Germline V gene lookup returns CDR1 MNHEY and CDR2 SVGAGI. The CDR3 runs to 12 residues. This chain's CDR3 is CASRRANEKLFF. The DNA of the CDR3 is TGTGCCAGTAGGCGGGCTAATGAAAAACTGTTTTTT.

The V gene is TRBV19, the J gene TRBJ1-5; 8 nucleotides match TRBD1. This CDR3 spans 15 amino acids. The germline V gene encodes CDR1 LNHDA and CDR2 SQIVND (reference sequence). The V segment lost 2 bases and the J segment 4 bases; nucleotides outside the gene matches: 4. The CDR3 DNA is TGTGCCAGTAGTATAACCGACAGGGGTAATCAGCCCCAGCATTTT. Its protein is CASSITDRGNQPQHF.

The V gene is TRBV6-5, the J gene TRBJ1-2; TRBD1 might be the D (5 bases). This CDR3 comprises 15 residues. The V end was cut by 6 bases, the J end by 2 bases, with 16 bases between. Germline V gives CDR1 MNHEY, CDR2 SVGAGI. CDR3 nucleotide sequence: TGTGCCAGCAGCCCCGCGGGGGGAGGGAACTATGGCTACACCTTC. It yields the protein CASSPAGGGNYGYTF.

The chain joins TRBV11-2 to TRBJ2-1; TRBD1 might be the D (6 bases). The germline CDR1 and CDR2 sequences are SGHAT and FQNNGV. The CDR3 loop spans 14 amino acids. V gave up 4 bases and J gave up 9 bases, with 16 bases separating them. The CDR3 DNA is TGTGCCAGCAGCTCCCCTAGGGGGACGAGTGAGCAGTTCTTC. Its protein is CASSSPRGTSEQFF.

This chain joins TRBV7-3 and TRBJ1-2; D unclear. The V end lost 6 bases, the J end lost 4 bases, and 15 bases lay between the germline ends. Germline CDR1 reads SGHTA; CDR2 reads FQGTGA. The CDR3 spans 14 residues. The CDR3 reads CASSQGGPSYGYTF. Here the CDR3 DNA reads TGTGCCAGCAGTCAAGGCGGTCCCTCCTATGGCTACACCTTC.